This TCR beta chain was sequenced for a study of blood T cells in healthy people across ages. This clonotype has more than one count but fewer than ten. The CDR3 totals 14 residues. Germline assignment: CDR1 SEHNR and CDR2 FQNEAQ (reference sequence). Trimming took off 4 bases at V and 1 base at J, with 11 bases between the two ends. Then a second PCR, running roughly 6 to 11 cycles, was carried out with a sample-barcoded 5' primer and a J-beta primer mix. TCRdb re-derived calls from the 5' RACE reads in MiXCR, one entry per CDR3 protein. The table has approximately 1,100,000 distinct CDR3 sequences, 40% to 45% seen once.

This TCR derives from a woman aged 55-75 years in good health. The source material was blood. The rearrangement joins TRBV7-9 to TRBJ2-7, with D uncertain. The DNA for the CDR3 is TGTGCCAGCAGCTCGTATGGGCAGTCCTACGAGCAGTACTTC. Encoded protein: CASSSYGQSYEQYF.